This T cell receptor (beta chain) was profiled in a study of blood T cells in healthy people across ages. Germline lookup yields CDR1 SGHTA and CDR2 FQGNSA. Between the trimmed V and J ends, which lost 1 base and 4 bases, there was a span of 16 bases. The CDR3 totals 16 residues. Primers used in a second PCR of roughly 6 to 11 cycles were a sample-barcoded 5' primer and a J-beta primer mix. TCRdb reprocessed the 5' RACE reads via MiXCR and lists one record per CDR3 protein. This sample has about 780,000 distinct CDR3 sequences, with under 30% found just once. This sample also appeared in a second study, on T cells of mothers and their children. Per that study: Three healthy Caucasian mothers and their six children were the donors.

The sequence derives from a boy younger than 18 in good health. The chain employs TRBV7-2 and TRBJ1-2; TRBD1 is a possible D gene (5 bases). The sequenced material came from blood. The CDR3 bases are TGTGCCAGCAGCTTAGAGAGCGGGTACAGGCCCTATGGCTACACCTTC. Its translation: CASSLESGYRPYGYTF.